The 32 T cell receptor beta chains in this list originate from one sample, sequenced in a study of blood T cells in healthy people across ages. A second 7 to 11 cycle PCR used barcoded and J-beta primers. In TCRdb, the 5' RACE reads were re-called with MiXCR into one record per CDR3 protein. The sample contains 600,000 to 850,000 distinct CDR3 sequences, approximately 25% of which appear only once. These same records also appear under a second study, on T cells of mothers and their children.

Sequencing input: blood. Every receptor here comes from a boy younger than 18 in good health.

The J gene is TRBJ1-1, the V gene TRBV7-3, with TRBD1 identical over 8 bases. Trimming at V came to 2 bases and at J to 6 bases, leaving 5 bases not matched to a gene. The germline CDR1 and CDR2 sequences are SGHTA and FQGTGA. This CDR3 comprises 14 residues. The CDR3 here is CASSLGQGRAEAFF. In DNA form, the CDR3 reads TGTGCCAGCAGCTTAGGACAGGGAAGGGCTGAAGCTTTCTTT.

This clonotype turned up a few times. The chain's CDR3 is CSARDRDTHGYTF. The CDR3 DNA is TGCAGCGCCCGGGACAGGGATACCCATGGCTACACCTTC. The chain uses TRBV29-1 and TRBJ1-2; TRBD1 agrees at 9 bases. This CDR3 is 13 amino acids long. Germline CDR1 is SQVTM and CDR2 is ANQGSEA. V lost 7 bases and J lost 6; bases outside the gene matches: 9.

The chain carries TRBV27 and TRBJ2-7, with D perhaps TRBD1 (6 bases). Germline CDR1 MNHEY, CDR2 SMNVEV (reference sequence). The CDR3 extends over 16 amino acids. With 0 bases removed from V and 1 base from J, the gap between germline ends came to 13 bases. The CDR3 DNA is TGTGCCAGCAGTTTATCGACAGGTGAGGCATCCTACGAGCAGTACTTC. Protein: CASSLSTGEASYEQYF.

This chain links TRBV2 with TRBJ1-5; D is unclear. Trimming removed 3 bases from V and 3 bases from J, with 6 bases in between. Germline CDR1 and CDR2: SNHLY and FYNNEI. This CDR3 spans 13 amino acids. The CDR3: CASSEDLNQPQHF. The CDR3 coding sequence is TGTGCCAGCAGTGAGGACCTCAATCAGCCCCAGCATTTT.

The chain recombines TRBV6-2 or TRBV6-3 with TRBJ2-4; weak D call: TRBD2 (5 bases). CDR3 size: 12 residues. Trimming shortened V by 3 bases and J by 7 bases, and 7 bases separated the two germline ends. Germline loops: CDR1 MNHEY, CDR2 SVGEGT. This CDR3 is CASSYERNIQYF. In nucleotides, the CDR3 is TGTGCCAGCAGTTATGAGCGGAACATTCAGTACTTC.

CDR3 amino acids: CASSGTGGNYEQYF. The CDR3 DNA reads as TGTGCCAGCAGCGGGACAGGGGGCAACTATGAGCAGTACTTC. This sequence joins TRBV7-2 and TRBJ2-7, with 12 bases identical to TRBD1. This CDR3 is 14 amino acids long. In germline, CDR1 is SGHTA, CDR2 FQGNSA. V shed 5 bases and J 7 bases; nucleotides not matched to a gene: 6.

This chain connects TRBV10-3 to TRBJ2-5, with D possibly being TRBD2 (6 bases). This CDR3 has 16 residues. The V gene lost 3 bases and the J gene lost 2 bases, with 16 bases spanning the gap. The germline V gene encodes CDR1 ENHRY and CDR2 SYGVKD. CDR3 sequence reads: CAISDREVGKQETQYF. In DNA, the CDR3 is TGTGCCATCAGTGATAGGGAGGTGGGCAAGCAAGAGACCCAGTACTTC.

This clonotype has a count of ten or more. This chain uses TRBV29-1 with TRBJ2-1; 9 nucleotides match TRBD2. This CDR3 has 15 residues. V shed 0 bases, J shed 8 bases, and the junction held 8 bases outside the gene matches. CDR1 SQVTM and CDR2 ANQGSEA come from the germline V gene. The CDR3 sequence is CSVEDATSGGDEQFF. DNA of the CDR3: TGCAGCGTTGAAGACGCGACTAGCGGCGGGGATGAGCAGTTCTTC.

This clonotype has a single count. The chain employs TRBV11-2 and TRBJ2-5, with 7 bases that match TRBD2. The CDR3 spans 13 residues. J gave up 11 bases and V 0 bases, and 6 bases lay outside the gene matches. Germline V CDR1 and CDR2: SGHAT, FQNNGV. The CDR3: CASSLELAKEQYF. Written as DNA, the CDR3 is TGTGCCAGCAGCTTAGAACTAGCGAAGGAGCAGTACTTC.

This clonotype was observed a few times. V gene TRBV11-2 combines with J gene TRBJ2-1; D is unclear. With the DNA end fitting TRBJ2-7 better, the J assignment may be wrong. In germline, CDR1 is SGHAT, CDR2 FQNNGV. CDR3 size: 14 residues. CDR3 DNA: TGTGCCAGCAGCCCCTACTCGGACGAGTACGAGCAGTACTTC. Protein: CASSPYSDEYEQYF.

The chain links TRBV2 to TRBJ1-3; no clear D. Germline lookup yields CDR1 SNHLY and CDR2 FYNNEI. V was cut by 4 bases and J by 7 bases, with 8 bases left in between. This CDR3 region has 12 residues. Here the CDR3 reads CASSGQRNTIYF. DNA of the CDR3: TGTGCCAGCAGTGGGCAGAGGAACACCATATATTTT.

A few counts support this clonotype. The V gene is TRBV5-1, the J gene TRBJ2-1; possibly TRBD2 for D (5 bases). The CDR3 extends over 16 amino acids. Trimming took 1 base from V and 2 from J, leaving 13 bases between them. CDR1 is SGHRS and CDR2 is YFSETQ in the germline V gene. The CDR3 loop reads CASSLLAPFTYNEQFF. CDR3 nucleotides: TGCGCCAGCAGCTTGTTAGCGCCCTTCACCTACAATGAGCAGTTCTTC.

The V and J genes are TRBV29-1 and TRBJ1-4; a weak D match, TRBD1 (6 bases). The germline V gene has CDR1 SQVTM and CDR2 ANQGSEA. This CDR3 region has 14 residues. V gave up 3 bases and J gave up 6 bases, with 14 bases separating them. The DNA for the CDR3 is TGCAGCGTTGACATCGGGGCAGGGGATGAAAAACTGTTTTTT. Its protein is CSVDIGAGDEKLFF.

This chain uses TRBV7-2 with TRBJ2-5; 8 bases are shared with TRBD2. The CDR3 has 16 amino acids. CDR1 and CDR2 (germline): SGHTA, FQGNSA. The V and J ends lost 4 bases and 2 bases, in that order; junction bases with no gene match: 9. CDR3 protein: CASSSLAGPRQETQYF. In DNA, the CDR3 is TGTGCCAGCAGCTCTTTAGCGGGGCCGCGACAAGAGACCCAGTACTTC. Full variable domain (rest looked up from reference TRBV7-2 and TRBJ2-5): GAGVSQSPSNKVTEKGKDVELRCDPISGHTALYWYRQSLGQGLEFLIYFQGNSAPDKSGLPSDRFSAERTGGSVSTLTIQRTQQEDSAVYLCASSSLAGPRQETQYFGPGTRLLVL.

The chain couples TRBV7-2 to TRBJ1-2; D is unresolved. V lost 3 bases to trimming and J lost 5 bases, with 13 bases between them. CDR1 and CDR2 from the germline V gene are SGHTA and FQGNSA. This CDR3 spans 14 amino acids. The CDR3 protein is CASSFSGDGYGYTF. CDR3 sequence (DNA): TGTGCCAGCAGCTTTAGTGGTGACGGGTATGGCTACACCTTC.

This clonotype came up many times. One end of the junction does not line up with germline, which may come from a read error. This chain connects TRBV5-1 to TRBJ2-5, with D tentatively TRBD1 (6 bases). The CDR3 length is 13 residues. Germline CDR1 is SGHRS and CDR2 is YFSETQ. CDR3 region: CASSKQGQETQYF. The CDR3 DNA sequence: TGTGCCAGCAGCAAACAGGGTCAGGAGACCCAGTACTTC.

The J gene is TRBJ1-1, the V gene TRBV5-5; maybe TRBD1 (5 bases). Germline V CDR1 and CDR2: SGHKS, YYEKEE (reference sequence). The CDR3 is 11 amino acids. Trimming pared 4 bases from V and 8 bases from J, leaving 9 bases between. This CDR3 is CASSAWGEAFF. CDR3 DNA sequence: TGTGCCAGCAGCGCATGGGGGGAAGCTTTCTTT.

This clonotype has only a few counts. The CDR3 protein is CASSRDGINEQFF. The CDR3 DNA follows: TGTGCCAGCAGCCGAGATGGGATTAATGAGCAGTTCTTC. The J gene is TRBJ2-1, the V gene TRBV4-2; D gene uncertain. CDR1 and CDR2 (germline): LGHNA, YNFKEQ. V was clipped by 4 bases and J by 7 bases, with 11 bases between them. CDR3 length: 13 amino acids.

The genes are TRBV4-1 and TRBJ2-3; tentative D call: TRBD2 (5 bases). Trimming pared 3 bases from V and 0 bases from J, leaving 13 bases between. Germline V gives CDR1 MGHRA, CDR2 YSYEKL. The CDR3 contains 16 residues. CDR3 bases: TGCGCCAGCAGCCAGGAGGTAGATACTAGCACAGATACGCAGTATTTT. Translation: CASSQEVDTSTDTQYF.

The chain is built from TRBV12-3 or TRBV12-4 and TRBJ2-6; D ambiguous. The CDR3 contains 16 residues. V lost 3 bases and J 0 bases, leaving 9 bases between the germline ends. CDR3 loop: CASSFSPFSGANVLTF. Here the CDR3 DNA reads TGTGCCAGCAGTTTCTCCCCATTCTCTGGGGCCAACGTCCTGACTTTC.

This clonotype has only a few counts. V and J are TRBV29-1 and TRBJ2-5; a weak D match, TRBD1 (6 bases). The end of the DNA fits TRBJ2-1 better, so the J call may be wrong. The CDR3 sequence is 14 residues long. Per the germline V gene, CDR1 is SQVTM and CDR2 is ANQGSEA. The CDR3 nucleotides are TGCAGCGTTGGGGGGCCTCCTTTAGAGGATGAGCAGTTCTTC. Translated: CSVGGPPLEDEQFF.

As to this clonotype: A read error may produce the germline difference seen at one junction end. The CDR3 region has the DNA TGTGCCAGCAGGTACTCTGAATTGAACACTGAAGCTTTCTTT. Its translation: CASRYSELNTEAFF. This chain connects TRBV6-5 to TRBJ1-1; no firm D call. The CDR3 has 14 residues. Germline V CDR1 and CDR2: MNHEY, SVGAGI.

This clonotype was detected a few times. The chain couples TRBV6-2 or TRBV6-3 to TRBJ2-3, with D possibly matching TRBD2 (5 bases). Germline CDR1 is MNHEY and CDR2 is SVGEGT. This CDR3 comprises 15 residues. V lost 6 bases and J 2 bases, leaving 15 bases between the germline ends. The CDR3 DNA reads as TGTGCCAGCAGACCCGGGAAGCACTCCACAGATACGCAGTATTTT. It specifies CASRPGKHSTDTQYF.

This chain connects TRBV20-1 to TRBJ2-3; TRBD2 aligns across 9 bases. Germline lookup yields CDR1 DFQATT and CDR2 SNEGSKA (reference sequence). J was trimmed by 6 bases and V by 3 bases; bases with no gene match: 7. This CDR3 comprises 14 residues. The CDR3 sequence: CSARQAGGVDTQYF. The DNA of the CDR3 is TGCAGTGCTAGGCAAGCGGGGGGTGTGGATACGCAGTATTTT.

This chain connects TRBV6-1 to TRBJ1-1; D ambiguous. Germline assignment: CDR1 MNHNS and CDR2 SASEGT. V was pared by 6 bases and J by 1 base, with 12 bases between. The CDR3 totals 14 residues. CDR3 in amino acids: CASSPDDPNTEAFF. In DNA, the CDR3 is TGTGCCAGCAGCCCGGACGATCCGAACACTGAAGCTTTCTTT.

The chain uses TRBV12-3 or TRBV12-4 and TRBJ1-1; 8 nucleotides line up with TRBD1. The CDR3 is made up of 15 amino acids. V lost 6 bases to trimming and J lost 10 bases; unmatched junction nucleotides: 16. CDR3 amino acids: CASSPRTGPGDVAFF. The CDR3 coding sequence is TGTGCCAGCAGCCCTAGGACAGGGCCGGGGGATGTAGCTTTCTTT.

This clonotype has just a few counts. The rearrangement links TRBV28 to TRBJ2-5; possibly TRBD1 for D (5 bases). The V gene's germline CDR1 is MDHEN and CDR2 SYDVKM. This CDR3 is built from 11 residues. Here the CDR3 reads CGWGRKETQYF. The CDR3 region has the DNA TGTGGTTGGGGCAGAAAGGAGACCCAGTACTTC.

This clonotype was observed a handful of times. CDR3 amino acids: CASQRYNSPLHF. CDR3 nucleotides: TGTGCCAGCCAACGCTATAATTCACCCCTCCACTTT. J is TRBJ1-6 and V is TRBV7-2, with no clear D. Per germline, CDR1 SGHTA and CDR2 FQGNSA. V gave up 8 bases and J gave up 3 bases, with 5 bases separating them. CDR3 length: 12 residues.

This clonotype was detected only a few times. The genes are TRBV7-9 and TRBJ2-1, with 9 bases matching TRBD1. V gave up 7 bases and J gave up 9 bases; unmatched junction bases: 16. The length of the CDR3 is 16 residues. Germline loops: CDR1 SEHNR, CDR2 FQNEAQ (reference sequence). This chain's CDR3 is CASTQEPGTGFSEQFF. DNA of the CDR3: TGTGCCAGCACTCAAGAGCCCGGGACAGGGTTTAGTGAGCAGTTCTTC.

This chain connects TRBV7-6 to TRBJ2-5; TRBD2 might be the D (6 bases). The germline CDR1 and CDR2 sequences are SGHVS and FNYEAQ. V was pared by 6 bases and J by 5 bases, with 22 bases between. The CDR3 length is 16 residues. The CDR3 sequence is CASSRLGLPNRETQYF. CDR3 DNA sequence: TGTGCCAGCAGTCGACTGGGACTCCCCAACCGGGAGACCCAGTACTTC.

The chain links TRBV7-2 to TRBJ2-7, with D uncertain. V shed 6 bases and J shed 0 bases, with 12 bases lying between them. The CDR3 length is 14 residues. The germline V gene encodes CDR1 SGHTA and CDR2 FQGNSA. In DNA form, the CDR3 reads TGTGCCAGCAGTCTGCAGACGAGCTCCTACGAGCAGTACTTC. Translated: CASSLQTSSYEQYF.

This clonotype was picked up a small number of times. The chain recombines TRBV9 with TRBJ2-5; 9 nucleotides align to TRBD2. Germline V gene data show CDR1 as SGDLS and CDR2 as YYNGEE. This CDR3 region has 15 residues. V shed 0 bases and J 5 bases; nucleotides not matched to a gene: 5. CDR3 bases: TGTGCCAGCAGCGTAGGCGCGGGAGGGAGTGAGACCCAGTACTTC. Its translation is CASSVGAGGSETQYF.